The T cell receptor (beta chain) under discussion was sequenced for a study of T cell responses to AZD1222 COVID-19 vaccine. Study as a whole: Both about-4-week and about-12-week second-dose recipients were combined.

Generated by immunoSEQ multiplex PCR, the TCRdb table keeps only in-frame clones and is missing some. The profile covers about 85,000 clones, with roughly nine tenths appearing a single time and around 2.2% taken by the ten largest. The CDR3 has 14 amino acids. V was pared by 4 bases and J by 0 bases, with 10 bases between. Germline V gene lookup returns CDR1 LGHDT and CDR2 YNNKEL (reference sequence). Comment on this clone: What it binds is not known.

General study results and limits: Only after the peak T cell response were repertoires sampled. Spike-wide coverage was observed for vaccine-associated CD4 TCRs, with dominant responses at 160-218 and 743-854. Clonal diversity was possibly underestimated; the donors were predominantly white British and more often female.

The receptor's source is an adult in good health. Sequencing was performed on peripheral blood, taken on day 0 of AZD1222 vaccination. The rearrangement joins TRBV3-1 (or the pseudogene TRBV3-2) to TRBJ2-7; D may be TRBD2 (5 bases). CDR3 loop: CASSPGVSSYEQYF. CDR3 DNA: TGTGCCAGCAGCCCCGGGGTGAGCTCCTACGAGCAGTACTTC.